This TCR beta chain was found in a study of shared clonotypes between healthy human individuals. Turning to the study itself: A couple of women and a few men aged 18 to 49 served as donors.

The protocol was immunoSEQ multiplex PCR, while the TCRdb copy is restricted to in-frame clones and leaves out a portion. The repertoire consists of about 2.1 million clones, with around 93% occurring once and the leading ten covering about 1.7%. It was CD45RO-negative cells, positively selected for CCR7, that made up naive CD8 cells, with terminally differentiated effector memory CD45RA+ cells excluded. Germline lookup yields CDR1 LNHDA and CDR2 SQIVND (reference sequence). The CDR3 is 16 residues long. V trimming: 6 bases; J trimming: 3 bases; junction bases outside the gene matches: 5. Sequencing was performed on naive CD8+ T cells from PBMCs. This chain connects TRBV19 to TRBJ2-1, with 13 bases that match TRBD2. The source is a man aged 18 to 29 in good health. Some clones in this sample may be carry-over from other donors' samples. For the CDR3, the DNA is TGTGCCAGTAGCGCTGGGACTAGCGGGATCTACAATGAGCAGTTCTTC. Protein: CASSAGTSGIYNEQFF.